The 18 T cell receptor beta chains below come from one sample, sequenced in a study of blood T cell repertoires in COVID-19. Profiling relied on immunoSEQ multiplex PCR, and the TCRdb table lists in-frame clones only, not all of them. The data hold about 250,000 clones, with roughly 90% observed a single time. The source material was peripheral blood. These receptors all stem from a woman in her thirties with acute or convalescent COVID-19.

The chain carries TRBV19 and TRBJ2-5, with D uncertain. The CDR3 totals 14 residues. Germline CDR1 is LNHDA and CDR2 is SQIVND (reference sequence). The ends were cut back, 5 bases at V and 3 bases at J, with 13 bases in the middle. The CDR3 bases are TGTGCCAGTAGTCCTTCGACACGGAAAGAGACCCAGTACTTC. As protein: CASSPSTRKETQYF.

The rearrangement joins TRBV6-1 to TRBJ2-3; 11 bases align to TRBD1. The CDR3 consists of 16 residues. Trimming removed 4 bases from V and 3 bases from J; junction bases left unmatched: 6. CDR1 and CDR2 from the germline V gene are MNHNS and SASEGT. CDR3 in amino acids: CASSARDRGWTDTQYF. In DNA, the CDR3 is TGTGCCAGCAGTGCCAGGGACAGGGGGTGGACAGATACGCAGTATTTT.

This clone showed up just once. V is TRBV6-2 or TRBV6-3 and J is TRBJ2-5, with D possibly being TRBD2 (5 bases). From germline, CDR1 is MNHEY and CDR2 SVGEGT. V lost 2 bases and J 2 bases, leaving 9 bases between the germline ends. The CDR3 consists of 14 residues. The chain's CDR3 is CASSYRRLQETQYF. In DNA form, the CDR3 reads TGTGCCAGCAGTTACCGCAGACTACAAGAGACCCAGTACTTC.

The chain recombines TRBV2 with TRBJ2-2; a possible D gene is TRBD1 (5 bases). The CDR3 loop spans 15 amino acids. Looked up from germline, CDR1 is SNHLY and CDR2 is FYNNEI. Trimming stripped 3 bases from V and 2 bases from J, with 10 bases between. CDR3 amino acids: CASSEVTGNTGELFF. CDR3 in DNA: TGTGCCAGCAGTGAGGTAACAGGAAACACCGGGGAGCTGTTTTTT. The full variable domain, with the rest looked up from reference TRBV2 and TRBJ2-2, is EPEVTQTPSHQVTQMGQEVILRCVPISNHLYFYWYRQILGQKVEFLVSFYNNEISEKSEIFDDQFSVERPDGSNFTLKIRSTKLEDSAMYFCASSEVTGNTGELFFGEGSRLTVL.

This chain uses TRBV30 with TRBJ2-7; 8 nucleotides align to TRBD1. Trimming removed 2 bases from V and 7 bases from J; junction bases left unmatched: 10. Germline CDR1 reads GTSNPN; CDR2 reads SVGIG (reference sequence). The CDR3 spans 14 residues. DNA for the CDR3: TGTGCCTGGAGTTATGCGACAGGGGTGAGGGAGCAGTACTTC. This encodes CAWSYATGVREQYF.

The CDR3 region has the DNA TGTGCCAGCAGTACCTCTACGAGGGGGGAGCTGTTTTTT. This translates into CASSTSTRGELFF. The rearrangement uses TRBV12-3 or TRBV12-4 and TRBJ2-2; D is unclear. Between the trimmed V and J ends, which lost 5 bases and 8 bases, there was a span of 12 bases. The CDR3 totals 13 residues.

This clone was seen many times. The chain employs TRBV6-5 and TRBJ1-6; no clear D gene. Germline V lookup: CDR1 MNHEY, CDR2 SVGAGI. The CDR3 sequence is 11 residues long. V was pared by 8 bases and J by 5 bases, with 4 bases between. In DNA, the CDR3 is TGTGCCAGCGGAGATAATTCACCCCTCCACTTT. Its translation: CASGDNSPLHF.

The chain joins TRBV7-9 to TRBJ2-1; 13 nucleotides match TRBD2. In germline, CDR1 is SEHNR, CDR2 FQNEAQ (reference sequence). V lost 1 base, J lost 10 bases, and 10 bases stayed unmatched. This CDR3 contains 17 residues. CDR3 sequence reads: CASSLEGLAGNPGEQFF. In nucleotides, the CDR3 is TGTGCCAGCAGCTTAGAGGGACTAGCGGGAAACCCCGGGGAGCAGTTCTTC.

CDR3: CASSPQSAGELFF. The CDR3 nucleotides are TGTGCCAGCAGCCCACAGTCCGCCGGGGAGCTGTTTTTT. The chain combines TRBV9 with TRBJ2-2; no definite D call. Trimming pared 4 bases from V and 6 bases from J, leaving 10 bases between. The CDR3 length is 13 residues. From germline, CDR1 is SGDLS and CDR2 YYNGEE.

The sample holds a few counts of this clone. V and J are TRBV11-3 and TRBJ2-1, with TRBD2 matching 15 bases. The trim removed 2 bases at V and 0 bases at J, leaving 8 bases unmatched. Per germline, CDR1 SGHNT and CDR2 YENEEA. The CDR3 has 20 residues. CDR3 in DNA: TGTGCCAGCAGCTTACGGCCGGGACTAGCGGGAGGCCGCTCCTACAATGAGCAGTTCTTC. Translation gives CASSLRPGLAGGRSYNEQFF.

The count of this clone is one. This chain links TRBV7-9 with TRBJ2-2; D uncertain. In germline, CDR1 is SEHNR, CDR2 FQNEAQ (reference sequence). The CDR3 sequence is 13 residues long. Trimming cost V 6 bases and J 2 bases, with 7 bases left between them. The CDR3 loop reads CASSSFNTGELFF. For the CDR3, the DNA is TGTGCCAGCAGTTCATTTAACACCGGGGAGCTGTTTTTT. The variable domain in full, completed from reference TRBV7-9 and TRBJ2-2, reads DTGVSQNPRHKITKRGQNVTFRCDPISEHNRLYWYRQTLGQGPEFLTYFQNEAQLEKSRLLSDRFSAERPKGSFSTLEIQRTEQGDSAMYLCASSSFNTGELFFGEGSRLTVL.

This clone was seen once. The CDR3 region has the DNA TGTGCCAGCAGCTTACCTAACGGGGGGCAACCGAACACCGGGGAGCTGTTTTTT. Amino acid sequence: CASSLPNGGQPNTGELFF. V and J are TRBV7-9 and TRBJ2-2; possibly TRBD2 for D (7 bases). V gave up 2 bases and J gave up 0 bases, with 16 bases separating them. This CDR3 comprises 18 residues. Germline V gene sequence: CDR1 SEHNR, CDR2 FQNEAQ (reference sequence).

This chain connects TRBV12-3 or TRBV12-4 to TRBJ2-2; D is unresolved. V was clipped by 8 bases and J by 5 bases, with 9 bases between them. This CDR3 is 12 amino acids long. The chain's CDR3 is CASGPGTGELFF. In DNA form, the CDR3 reads TGTGCCAGCGGGCCAGGTACCGGGGAGCTGTTTTTT.

The chain uses TRBV24-1 and TRBJ2-7; TRBD2 agrees at 7 bases. The germline CDR1 and CDR2 sequences are KGHDR and SFDVKD. CDR3 size: 14 residues. V dropped 11 bases and J dropped 0; count of bases not matched to a gene: 9. The CDR3 is CAIRLAQNSYEQYF. CDR3 nucleotides: TGTGCCATCAGACTAGCCCAAAACTCCTACGAGCAGTACTTC.

Regarding this clone: A read error may produce the germline difference seen at one junction end. The DNA for the CDR3 is TGTGCCAGCCCACCGCCGGGACAGAACACCGGGGAGCTGTTTTTT. It is translated as CASPPPGQNTGELFF. This chain joins TRBV18 and TRBJ2-2; TRBD1 is a possible D gene (6 bases). Germline V CDR1 and CDR2: KGHSH, LQKENI. CDR3 length: 15 residues.

J is TRBJ2-1 and V is TRBV10-1; 14 bases fit TRBD2. Germline-derived CDR1 and CDR2 are WNHNN and SYGVQD (reference sequence). V shed 0 bases, J shed 5 bases, and the junction held 3 bases outside the gene matches. The CDR3 consists of 17 residues. The CDR3 DNA reads TGCGCCAGCAGTGAGTCGACTAGCGGGAGGGAAGACAATGAGCAGTTCTTC. Its translation is CASSESTSGREDNEQFF.

V is TRBV9 and J is TRBJ1-1, with D unresolved. The CDR3 length is 13 residues. V was pared by 4 bases and J by 1 base, with 8 bases between. The germline gives CDR1 SGDLS, CDR2 YYNGEE. For the CDR3, the DNA is TGTGCCAGCAGCCTAAATAGGAACACTGAAGCTTTCTTT. It is translated as CASSLNRNTEAFF.

The rearrangement links TRBV11-2 to TRBJ2-2; D is possibly TRBD1 (6 bases). This CDR3 is 14 amino acids long. Trimming took off 7 bases at V and 2 bases at J, with 11 bases between the two ends. Germline lookup yields CDR1 SGHAT and CDR2 FQNNGV. CDR3 nucleotide sequence: TGTGCCAGCATGGGACATTCTAACACCGGGGAGCTGTTTTTT. Amino acids: CASMGHSNTGELFF.